The source of this T cell receptor (beta chain) is a study of T cell therapy after organ transplantation. Looking at the study overall: Patients received up to 6 T cell doses every 2 weeks.

As for this clone: Its antigen is currently unknown.

Study-wide points: Nonresponder repertoires showed strong pretherapy expansions, barely changing post-therapy. Post-therapy CD8 clonality change correlated inversely with pretherapy clonality.

Germline V gene lookup returns CDR1 LNHDA and CDR2 SQIVND (reference sequence). This CDR3 region has 16 residues. Losses at the gene ends were 2 bases for V and 2 bases for J; bases not matched to a gene: 8. Documented time point: 4-8 weeks after completion of therapy. Assay used: immunoSEQ multiplex PCR; TCRdb lists only in-frame clones, some missing. Among about 19,000 clones, roughly four fifths were seen once, and the ten largest hold about a tenth. This sample comprised CD8+ T cells from blood, obtained after autologous CMV-specific T cell therapy. The V and J genes are TRBV19 and TRBJ1-1; the match to TRBD1 covers 7 bases. This TCR was sampled from a human patient who had received a solid organ transplant and had CMV disease. Part of the T cell pool may stem from the graft donor. CDR3 amino acids: CASSITGQITNTEAFF. The DNA of the CDR3 is TGTGCCAGTAGTATAACGGGACAGATTACTAACACTGAAGCTTTCTTT.